The 22 T cell receptor beta chains in this list originate from one sample, sequenced in a study of T cells in localized non-small cell lung cancer. Sequencing was performed with immunoSEQ multiplex PCR; in TCRdb, only in-frame clones are kept and a portion is missing. The table has some 51,000 clones, roughly 85% seen once. This sample comprised peripheral blood, obtained before any cancer treatment. The receptors were sampled from a woman aged 40 to 75 with stage I lung adenocarcinoma.

V gene TRBV7-8 combines with J gene TRBJ2-2; no reliable D call. Germline CDR1 SGHVS, CDR2 FQNEAQ. The CDR3 totals 13 residues. V was trimmed by 5 bases and J by 5 bases, leaving 9 bases between them. The CDR3 sequence: CASSLQWTGELFF. Here the CDR3 DNA reads TGTGCCAGCAGCCTTCAGTGGACCGGGGAGCTGTTTTTT.

This chain joins TRBV6-1 and TRBJ2-7; D is ambiguous. Germline CDR1 reads MNHNS; CDR2 reads SASEGT. The CDR3 totals 12 residues. V lost 5 bases and J 2 bases, leaving 7 bases between the germline ends. CDR3 in DNA: TGTGCCAGCAGTTTAGGCACCTACGAGCAGTACTTC. Protein: CASSLGTYEQYF.

This clone has only one observation. V gene TRBV5-8 combines with J gene TRBJ2-4, with D possibly matching TRBD1 (5 bases). Germline lookup yields CDR1 SGHTS and CDR2 YDEGEE. Trimming shortened V by 4 bases and J by 6 bases, and 14 bases separated the two germline ends. The CDR3 is 14 amino acids. CDR3 DNA sequence: TGTGCCAGCAGCCCCCTCAGGGTTGGAAACATTCAGTACTTC. The encoded protein is CASSPLRVGNIQYF.

This clone appeared once. This chain joins TRBV6-6 and TRBJ2-7; D might be TRBD1 or TRBD2, each matching 5 bases. The CDR3 totals 13 residues. The germline gives CDR1 MNHNY, CDR2 SVGAGI (reference sequence). Between the trimmed V and J ends, which lost 6 bases and 4 bases, there was a span of 13 bases. The CDR3 here is CASSSWDGYEQYF. CDR3 DNA sequence: TGTGCCAGCAGCTCTTGGGACGGATACGAGCAGTACTTC.

V is TRBV29-1 and J is TRBJ1-1, with D perhaps matching TRBD1 (6 bases). The CDR3 covers 12 residues. V was shortened by 7 bases and J by 6 bases, with 15 bases between the two germline ends. Germline values: CDR1 SQVTM, CDR2 ANQGSEA. The CDR3 bases are TGCAGCGGGTACAGGGTGGCGGCTGAAGCTTTCTTT. This sequence encodes CSGYRVAAEAFF.

This chain connects TRBV5-1 to TRBJ2-1; 8 bases agree with TRBD2. Germline CDR1 is SGHRS and CDR2 is YFSETQ. This CDR3 is built from 14 residues. The ends lost 3 bases at V and 3 bases at J; junction bases unmatched: 2. The DNA for the CDR3 is TGCGCCAGCAGCTCGACTAGCGACTACAATGAGCAGTTCTTC. Its translation: CASSSTSDYNEQFF.

The rearrangement links TRBV29-1 to TRBJ1-2; D possibly corresponds to TRBD1 (6 bases). The V gene lost 6 bases and the J gene lost 5 bases, with 16 bases spanning the gap. Germline lookup yields CDR1 SQVTM and CDR2 ANQGSEA. The CDR3 consists of 13 residues. CDR3 in amino acids: CSVRDTLRYGYTF. CDR3 coding DNA: TGCAGCGTCCGGGACACCCTTCGGTATGGCTACACCTTC.

The chain uses TRBV11-2 and TRBJ1-5, with no clear D. The germline CDR1 and CDR2 sequences are SGHAT and FQNNGV. Trimming removed 3 bases from V and 3 bases from J, with 12 bases in between. There are 15 residues in the CDR3. CDR3 residues: CASSLGDIDNQPQHF. As DNA, the CDR3 is TGTGCCAGCAGCTTGGGCGACATTGACAATCAGCCCCAGCATTTT.

The rearrangement links TRBV11-2 to TRBJ1-4; 7 nucleotides match TRBD1. The CDR3 is 13 residues long. The J segment lost 8 bases and the V segment lost 5 bases, leaving 5 bases of the junction unmatched. Germline CDR1 SGHAT, CDR2 FQNNGV. In nucleotides, the CDR3 is TGTGCCAGCAGCCAGGGGGGATTCGAAAAACTGTTTTTT. Translating it yields CASSQGGFEKLFF.

J is TRBJ2-3 and V is TRBV4-3; 8 bases line up with TRBD2. The CDR3 has 15 amino acids. V was clipped by 0 bases and J by 9 bases; unmatched bases: 8. Germline CDR1 and CDR2: LGHNA and YSLEER. The CDR3 region has the DNA TGCGCCAGCAGCCAAGATTACGGGGGGGCAGGGACGCAGTATTTT. Encoded protein: CASSQDYGGAGTQYF.

This clone was picked up a small number of times. CDR3 sequence: CASSVLPGSYNEQFF. CDR3 sequence (DNA): TGTGCCAGCAGTGTTCTACCAGGCTCCTACAATGAGCAGTTCTTC. The chain joins TRBV25-1 to TRBJ2-1, with D uncertain. V lost 4 bases and J 0 bases, leaving 10 bases between the germline ends. Germline V gives CDR1 MGHDK, CDR2 SYGVNS. The CDR3 is 15 amino acids.

This rearrangement joins TRBV4-2 to TRBJ1-2; D perhaps matches TRBD1 (5 bases). Trimming cost V 8 bases and J 5 bases, with 18 bases left between them. This CDR3 contains 14 residues. Per germline, CDR1 LGHNA and CDR2 YNFKEQ. Here the CDR3 reads CASAVGQLFYGYTF. Written as DNA, the CDR3 is TGTGCCAGCGCCGTAGGACAACTATTTTATGGCTACACCTTC.

This chain connects TRBV5-4 to TRBJ1-4, with D perhaps TRBD1 (5 bases). Germline V gene lookup returns CDR1 SGHNT and CDR2 YYREEE (reference sequence). This CDR3 spans 15 amino acids. V shed 4 bases and J shed 3 bases, with 13 bases lying between them. The CDR3 loop reads CASSELTEPNEKLFF. The CDR3 bases are TGTGCCAGCAGCGAATTGACAGAGCCTAATGAAAAACTGTTTTTT.

This rearrangement joins TRBV30 to TRBJ2-3, with D perhaps given as TRBD1 or TRBD2 (5 bases each). Trimming stripped 4 bases from V and 4 bases from J, with 15 bases between. CDR1 and CDR2 from the germline V gene are GTSNPN and SVGIG (reference sequence). CDR3 size: 14 residues. CDR3 sequence reads: CAWKARGSADTQYF. CDR3 DNA sequence: TGTGCCTGGAAGGCGAGGGGTTCGGCAGATACGCAGTATTTT.

This clone showed up just a few times. The chain combines TRBV27 with TRBJ2-5, with D perhaps being TRBD1 or TRBD2 (5 bases each). The CDR3 sequence is 13 residues long. V lost 6 bases, J lost 2 bases, and 10 bases lay in between. Per germline, CDR1 MNHEY and CDR2 SMNVEV (reference sequence). DNA for the CDR3: TGTGCCAGCAGCTTGAGGGGTCAAGAGACCCAGTACTTC. Its translation: CASSLRGQETQYF.

This clone came up once. V gene TRBV9 combines with J gene TRBJ1-1; D is unclear. Trimming left V 5 bases short and J 0 bases short, with 8 bases between. CDR3 length equals 13 residues. The germline V gene encodes CDR1 SGDLS and CDR2 YYNGEE. CDR3 in amino acids: CASSIKMNTEAFF. In nucleotides, the CDR3 is TGTGCCAGCAGTATAAAAATGAACACTGAAGCTTTCTTT. The full variable domain, in which reference TRBV9 and TRBJ1-1 provide the parts outside the CDR3, is DSGVTQTPKHLITATGQRVTLRCSPRSGDLSVYWYQQSLDQGLQFLIQYYNGEERAKGNILERFSAQQFPDLHSELNLSSLELGDSALYFCASSIKMNTEAFFGQGTRLTVV.

The CDR3 DNA follows: TGTGCCAGCCGCGCGGGGATGGTAGAGACCCAGTACTTC. Encoded protein: CASRAGMVETQYF. V gene TRBV6-5 combines with J gene TRBJ2-5, with D tentatively TRBD2 (6 bases). Germline lookup yields CDR1 MNHEY and CDR2 SVGAGI. This CDR3 is 13 amino acids long. Trimming removed 8 bases at V and 4 bases at J, with 14 bases between.

V and J are TRBV20-1 and TRBJ2-5; D uncertain. The V end lost 3 bases, the J end lost 3 bases, and 5 bases lay between the germline ends. Germline lookup yields CDR1 DFQATT and CDR2 SNEGSKA (reference sequence). The CDR3 has 11 residues. The CDR3 sequence: CSASQEETQYF. For the CDR3, the DNA is TGCAGTGCTAGCCAGGAAGAGACCCAGTACTTC.

The chain employs TRBV30 and TRBJ1-2, with 9 bases identical to TRBD1. Germline CDR1 and CDR2: GTSNPN and SVGIG (reference sequence). This CDR3 is 12 amino acids long. The J segment lost 8 bases and the V segment lost 5 bases, leaving 6 bases of the junction unmatched. The CDR3 nucleotides read TGTGCCTGGGAACAGGGGGCGCGCGGCTACACCTTC. This gives the protein CAWEQGARGYTF.

The V call is TRBV13, the J call TRBJ1-2; tentative D call: TRBD1 (6 bases). The CDR3 is made up of 14 amino acids. CDR1 and CDR2 from the germline V gene are PRHDT and FYEKMQ (reference sequence). Trimming left V 4 bases short and J 5 bases short, with 14 bases between. CDR3 amino acids: CASSSIGQNYGYTF. CDR3 in DNA: TGTGCCAGCAGCTCCATCGGACAGAATTATGGCTACACCTTC.

This clone was observed a single time. V usage is TRBV9 and J usage is TRBJ2-2; no reliable D call. The CDR3 extends over 16 amino acids. Per the germline V gene, CDR1 is SGDLS and CDR2 is YYNGEE. V was trimmed by 0 bases and J by 0 bases, leaving 9 bases between them. DNA for the CDR3: TGTGCCAGCAGCGTAGCTGTCAAAGCGAACACCGGGGAGCTGTTTTTT. Amino acids: CASSVAVKANTGELFF.

The chain employs TRBV5-1 and TRBJ2-3, with D uncertain. Per germline, CDR1 SGHRS and CDR2 YFSETQ. CDR3 size: 15 residues. Trimming took 1 base from V and 0 from J, leaving 9 bases between them. The CDR3 DNA reads as TGCGCCAGCAGCTTGTTGGGGTCTAGCACAGATACGCAGTATTTT. It specifies CASSLLGSSTDTQYF. Using reference TRBV5-1 and TRBJ2-3 for the parts outside the CDR3, the full variable domain is KAGVTQTPRYLIKTRGQQVTLSCSPISGHRSVSWYQQTPGQGLQFLFEYFSETQRNKGNFPGRFSGRQFSNSRSEMNVSTLELGDSALYLCASSLLGSSTDTQYFGPGTRLTVL.